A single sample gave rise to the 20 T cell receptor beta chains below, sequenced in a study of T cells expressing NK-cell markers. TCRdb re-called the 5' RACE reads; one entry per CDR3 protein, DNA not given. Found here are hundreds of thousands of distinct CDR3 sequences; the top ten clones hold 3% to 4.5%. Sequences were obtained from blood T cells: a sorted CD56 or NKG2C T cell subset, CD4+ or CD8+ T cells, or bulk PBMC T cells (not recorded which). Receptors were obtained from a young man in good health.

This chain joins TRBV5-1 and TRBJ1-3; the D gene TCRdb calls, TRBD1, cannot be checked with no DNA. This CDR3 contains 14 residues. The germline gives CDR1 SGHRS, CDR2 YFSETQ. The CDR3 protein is CASKPGTMGNTIYF.

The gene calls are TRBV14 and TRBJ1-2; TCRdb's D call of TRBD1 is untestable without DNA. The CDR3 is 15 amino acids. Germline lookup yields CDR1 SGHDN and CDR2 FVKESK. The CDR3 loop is CASSQGAGRHYGYTF.

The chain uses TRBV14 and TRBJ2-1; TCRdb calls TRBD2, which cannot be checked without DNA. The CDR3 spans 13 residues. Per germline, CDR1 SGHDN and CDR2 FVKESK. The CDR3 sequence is CASSHQEGVGQFF.

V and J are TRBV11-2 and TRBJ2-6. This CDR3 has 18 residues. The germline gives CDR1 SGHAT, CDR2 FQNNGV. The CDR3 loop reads CASSRVRSLSRGANVLTF.

The CDR3 reads CAISDLESPNYGYTF. The chain has TRBV10-3 and TRBJ1-2. CDR3 length: 15 residues. The germline V gene encodes CDR1 ENHRY and CDR2 SYGVKD.

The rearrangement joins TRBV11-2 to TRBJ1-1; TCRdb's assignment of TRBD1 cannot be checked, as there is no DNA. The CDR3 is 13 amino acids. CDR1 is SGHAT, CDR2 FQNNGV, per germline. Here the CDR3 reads CASSLGGGLEAFF.

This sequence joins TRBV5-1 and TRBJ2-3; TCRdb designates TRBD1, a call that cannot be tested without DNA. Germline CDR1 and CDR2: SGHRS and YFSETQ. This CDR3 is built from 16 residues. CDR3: CASSQSPGASTDTQYF. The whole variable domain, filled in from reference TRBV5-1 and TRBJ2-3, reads KAGVTQTPRYLIKTRGQQVTLSCSPISGHRSVSWYQQTPGQGLQFLFEYFSETQRNKGNFPGRFSGRQFSNSRSEMNVSTLELGDSALYLCASSQSPGASTDTQYFGPGTRLTVL.

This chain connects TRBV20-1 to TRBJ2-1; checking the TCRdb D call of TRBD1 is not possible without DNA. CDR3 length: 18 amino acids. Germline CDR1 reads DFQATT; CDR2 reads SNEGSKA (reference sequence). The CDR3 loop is CSAREAGPAGVSYNEQFF.

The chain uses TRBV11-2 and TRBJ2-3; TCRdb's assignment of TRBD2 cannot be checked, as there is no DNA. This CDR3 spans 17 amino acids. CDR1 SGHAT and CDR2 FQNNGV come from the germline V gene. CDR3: CASSSTLDMPSTDTQYF. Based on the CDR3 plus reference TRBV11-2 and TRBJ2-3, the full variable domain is EAGVAQSPRYKIIEKRQSVAFWCNPISGHATLYWYQQILGQGPKLLIQFQNNGVVDDSQLPKDRFSAERLKGVDSTLKIQPAKLEDSAVYLCASSSTLDMPSTDTQYFGPGTRLTVL.

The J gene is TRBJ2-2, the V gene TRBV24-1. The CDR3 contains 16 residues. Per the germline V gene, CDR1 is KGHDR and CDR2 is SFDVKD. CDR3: CATSDLGPENTGELFF.

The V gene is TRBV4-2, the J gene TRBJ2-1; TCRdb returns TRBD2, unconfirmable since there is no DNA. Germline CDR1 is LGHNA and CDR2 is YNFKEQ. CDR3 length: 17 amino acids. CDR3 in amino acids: CASSQGGRGLAGDEQFF.

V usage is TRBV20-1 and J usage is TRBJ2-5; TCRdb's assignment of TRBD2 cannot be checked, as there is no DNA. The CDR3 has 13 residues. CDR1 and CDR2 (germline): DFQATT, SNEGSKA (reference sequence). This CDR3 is CSAPAGAQETQYF.

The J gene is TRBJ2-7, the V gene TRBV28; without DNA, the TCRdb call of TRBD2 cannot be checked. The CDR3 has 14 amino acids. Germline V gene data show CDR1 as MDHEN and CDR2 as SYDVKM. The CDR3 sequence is CASSYSGRTYEQYF.

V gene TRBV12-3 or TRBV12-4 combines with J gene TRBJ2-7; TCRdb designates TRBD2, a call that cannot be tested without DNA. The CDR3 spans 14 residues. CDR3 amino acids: CASRRTGGFGEQYF.

CDR3 sequence: CASGSPTGYNEQFF. The chain is built from TRBV2 and TRBJ2-1. The CDR3 consists of 14 residues. Germline V lookup: CDR1 SNHLY, CDR2 FYNNEI.

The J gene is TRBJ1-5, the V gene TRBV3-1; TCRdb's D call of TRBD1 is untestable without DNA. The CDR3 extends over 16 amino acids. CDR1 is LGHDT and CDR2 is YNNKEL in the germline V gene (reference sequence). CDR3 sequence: CASSQAGTGGNQPQHF. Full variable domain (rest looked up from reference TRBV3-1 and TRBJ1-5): DTAVSQTPKYLVTQMGNDKSIKCEQNLGHDTMYWYKQDSKKFLKIMFSYNNKELIINETVPNRFSPKSPDKAHLNLHINSLELGDSAVYFCASSQAGTGGNQPQHFGDGTRLSIL.

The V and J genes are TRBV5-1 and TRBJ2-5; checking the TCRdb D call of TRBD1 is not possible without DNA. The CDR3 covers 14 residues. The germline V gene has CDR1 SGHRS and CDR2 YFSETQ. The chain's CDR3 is CASSLPGREETQYF.

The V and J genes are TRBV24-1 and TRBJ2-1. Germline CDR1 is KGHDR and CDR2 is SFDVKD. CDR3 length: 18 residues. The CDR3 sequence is CATSDYILASPSYNEQFF.

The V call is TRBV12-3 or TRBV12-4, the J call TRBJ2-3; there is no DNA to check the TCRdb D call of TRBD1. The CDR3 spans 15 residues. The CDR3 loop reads CASSTPGPGSDTQYF.

CDR3 sequence: CAISEREESTGELFF. The chain carries TRBV10-3 and TRBJ2-2. Germline V gene lookup returns CDR1 ENHRY and CDR2 SYGVKD. The CDR3 has 15 amino acids.